A single sample is the source of the 13 T cell receptor beta chains below, sequenced in a study of T cell responses to AZD1222 COVID-19 vaccine. The protocol was immunoSEQ multiplex PCR, while the TCRdb copy is restricted to in-frame clones and leaves out a portion. This sample has around 99,000 clones; 87% occur once, and the top ten carry roughly 4.3%. The specimen comprised peripheral blood, sampled on day 0 of AZD1222 vaccination. All receptors derive from an adult in good health.

This clone was picked up one time. The chain links TRBV6-5 to TRBJ2-7; D is uncertain. Trimming removed 10 bases from V and 1 base from J, with 20 bases in between. Germline V gives CDR1 MNHEY, CDR2 SVGAGI. This CDR3 contains 15 residues. CDR3 DNA sequence: TGTGCCACCTCGCACTCCAGGTCGGATTCCTACGAGCAGTACTTC. Residues: CATSHSRSDSYEQYF.

This clone was detected once. The rearrangement joins TRBV27 to TRBJ1-1; D possibly corresponds to TRBD1 (6 bases). The CDR3 loop spans 16 amino acids. V dropped 4 bases and J dropped 0 bases, with 15 bases sitting between them. CDR1 and CDR2 from the germline V gene are MNHEY and SMNVEV (reference sequence). As DNA, the CDR3 is TGTGCCAGCAGTTCAGAACCGCAGGGGTTGAACACTGAAGCTTTCTTT. Translated, it gives CASSSEPQGLNTEAFF.

Of note for this clone: Its ends do not fully match the called genes, so a read error is possible. CDR3 nucleotides: TGCGCCAGCAGCCTCGTTATGGGTTGGAATTTACCCCTCCACTTT. Translated, it gives CASSLVMGWNLPLHF. V usage is TRBV5-1 and J usage is TRBJ1-6; D is uncertain. This CDR3 contains 15 residues. Germline V gene sequence: CDR1 SGHRS, CDR2 YFSETQ. Based on the CDR3 plus reference TRBV5-1 and TRBJ1-6, the full variable domain is KAGVTQTPRYLIKTRGQQVTLSCSPISGHRSVSWYQQTPGQGLQFLFEYFSETQRNKGNFPGRFSGRQFSNSRSEMNVSTLELGDSALYLCASSLVMGWNLPLHFGNGTRLTVT.

The chain joins TRBV2 to TRBJ1-4; the D is unclear. The germline V and J ends were trimmed by 6 bases and 6 bases, with 17 bases remaining between them. The CDR3 has 15 amino acids. Germline V lookup: CDR1 SNHLY, CDR2 FYNNEI. The CDR3 bases are TGTGCCAGCAGATCCGGGTCGCGGGCTTATGAAAAACTGTTTTTT. Encoded protein: CASRSGSRAYEKLFF. The whole variable domain, filled in from reference TRBV2 and TRBJ1-4, reads EPEVTQTPSHQVTQMGQEVILRCVPISNHLYFYWYRQILGQKVEFLVSFYNNEISEKSEIFDDQFSVERPDGSNFTLKIRSTKLEDSAMYFCASRSGSRAYEKLFFGSGTQLSVL.

The genes are TRBV11-2 and TRBJ2-3; 10 bases agree with TRBD2. The CDR3 loop spans 19 amino acids. Germline values: CDR1 SGHAT, CDR2 FQNNGV. V dropped 5 bases and J dropped 3; count of bases not matched to a gene: 17. The CDR3 spells CASSPVVAGGRLPTDTQYF. The CDR3 nucleotides are TGTGCCAGCAGCCCCGTTGTAGCGGGAGGCCGTCTCCCGACAGATACGCAGTATTTT.

The J gene is TRBJ2-7, the V gene TRBV18; no firm D call. V lost 7 bases, J lost 6 bases, and 4 bases lay in between. CDR3 length: 9 amino acids. CDR1 is KGHSH and CDR2 is LQKENI in the germline V gene. In nucleotides, the CDR3 is TGTGCCAGCTGCCTCGAGCAGTACTTC. Amino acids: CASCLEQYF.

CDR3 residues: CASSIGGGADTQYF. Written as DNA, the CDR3 is TGTGCCAGTAGTATCGGCGGGGGTGCAGATACGCAGTATTTT. The chain uses TRBV19 and TRBJ2-3; 7 bases agree with TRBD2. V shed 3 bases, J shed 4 bases, and the junction held 4 bases outside the gene matches. The CDR3 is 14 residues long. Germline values: CDR1 LNHDA, CDR2 SQIVND (reference sequence). Complete variable domain (other parts from reference TRBV19 and TRBJ2-3): DGGITQSPKYLFRKEGQNVTLSCEQNLNHDAMYWYRQDPGQGLRLIYYSQIVNDFQKGDIAEGYSVSREKKESFPLTVTSAQKNPTAFYLCASSIGGGADTQYFGPGTRLTVL.

The chain has TRBV11-2 and TRBJ1-1; D not certain. Per the germline V gene, CDR1 is SGHAT and CDR2 is FQNNGV. V was shortened by 5 bases and J by 1 base, with 26 bases between the two germline ends. The CDR3 is made up of 19 amino acids. CDR3 bases: TGTGCCAGCAGCCCATTAATGGTCCGCATAATTTCAGGGAACACTGAAGCTTTCTTT. Its protein product is CASSPLMVRIISGNTEAFF.

This chain links TRBV4-1 with TRBJ2-5; 10 bases line up with TRBD2. This CDR3 contains 15 residues. Germline CDR1 and CDR2: MGHRA and YSYEKL. V trimming: 2 bases; J trimming: 5 bases; junction bases outside the gene matches: 5. CDR3 nucleotide sequence: TGCGCCAGCAGCCAAACTAGCGGGGAAATTGAGACCCAGTACTTC. Translated, it gives CASSQTSGEIETQYF.

The chain links TRBV6-2 or TRBV6-3 to TRBJ2-2; 8 bases align to TRBD2. The CDR3 length is 15 residues. CDR1 is MNHEY and CDR2 is SVGEGT in the germline V gene. V gave up 6 bases and J gave up 1 base; unmatched junction bases: 4. The CDR3 region is CASSFGGVNTGELFF. CDR3 DNA: TGTGCCAGCAGCTTCGGGGGGGTGAACACCGGGGAGCTGTTTTTT.

This sequence joins TRBV5-1 and TRBJ2-2; D unresolved. The CDR3 is 16 residues long. With 2 bases removed from V and 0 bases from J, the gap between germline ends came to 11 bases. Germline CDR1 and CDR2: SGHRS and YFSETQ. In nucleotides, the CDR3 is TGCGCCAGCAGCTTCCAAAGAAATGCGAACACCGGGGAGCTGTTTTTT. Translated: CASSFQRNANTGELFF. The variable domain in full, completed from reference TRBV5-1 and TRBJ2-2, reads KAGVTQTPRYLIKTRGQQVTLSCSPISGHRSVSWYQQTPGQGLQFLFEYFSETQRNKGNFPGRFSGRQFSNSRSEMNVSTLELGDSALYLCASSFQRNANTGELFFGEGSRLTVL.

This sequence joins TRBV6-6 and TRBJ1-1; D uncertain. Trimming took off 4 bases at V and 2 bases at J, with 14 bases between the two ends. Germline-derived CDR1 and CDR2 are MNHNY and SVGAGI (reference sequence). The CDR3 extends over 15 amino acids. DNA of the CDR3: TGTGCCAGCAGTTTCCCTCTCCAGGCCAACACTGAAGCTTTCTTT. It is translated as CASSFPLQANTEAFF.

The rearrangement joins TRBV7-2 to TRBJ1-2, with a tentative D call TRBD1 (5 bases). CDR1 is SGHTA, CDR2 FQGNSA, per germline. The CDR3 loop spans 15 amino acids. V shed 4 bases and J shed 1 base, with 13 bases lying between them. CDR3 in amino acids: CASSSPSGVNYGYTF. The CDR3 coding sequence is TGTGCCAGCAGCTCCCCTTCGGGGGTTAACTATGGCTACACCTTC.